Listed here is a single T cell receptor beta chain. What it binds is unknown. The data derive from a study of T cell responses to AZD1222 COVID-19 vaccine. Notes on the study in general: Donor demographics were predominantly white British with a female majority; clonal diversity may be underestimated. Spike-specific TCR breadth and depth rose after two AZD1222 doses. Repertoires were obtained only post-peak T cell response.

Clones were read by immunoSEQ multiplex PCR, and TCRdb kept only the in-frame ones, dropping some. The sample has around 140,000 clones. Trimming pared 3 bases from V and 3 bases from J, leaving 8 bases between. CDR1 SGHTA and CDR2 FQGNSA come from the germline V gene. The CDR3 has 13 residues. Sequences were obtained from peripheral blood. This chain uses TRBV7-2 with TRBJ1-1; D is ambiguous. The receptor comes from an adult in good health. In nucleotides, the CDR3 is TGTGCCAGCAGCTTCGGACGGCACACTGAAGCTTTCTTT. Amino acids: CASSFGRHTEAFF.